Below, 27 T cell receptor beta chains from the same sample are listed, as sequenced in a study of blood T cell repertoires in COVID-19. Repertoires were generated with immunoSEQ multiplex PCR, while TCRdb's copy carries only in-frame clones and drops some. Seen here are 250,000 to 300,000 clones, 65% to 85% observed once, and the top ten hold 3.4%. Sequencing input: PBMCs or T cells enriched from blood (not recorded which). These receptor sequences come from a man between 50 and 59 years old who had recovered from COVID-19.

This CDR3 reads CASSLGPEVNEQFF. The CDR3 nucleotides read TGTGCCAGCAGCTTGGGTCCCGAGGTCAATGAGCAGTTCTTC. The genes are TRBV5-4 and TRBJ2-1; D remains ambiguous. Trimming removed 0 bases at V and 6 bases at J, with 10 bases between. Germline V gene lookup returns CDR1 SGHNT and CDR2 YYREEE (reference sequence). The CDR3 is 14 amino acids.

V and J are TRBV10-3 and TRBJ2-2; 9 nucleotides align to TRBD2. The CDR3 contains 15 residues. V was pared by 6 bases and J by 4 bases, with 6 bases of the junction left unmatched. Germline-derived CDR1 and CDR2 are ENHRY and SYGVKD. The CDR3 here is CAIRRWRGGTGELFF. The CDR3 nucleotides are TGTGCCATCAGGAGGTGGCGGGGGGGCACCGGGGAGCTGTTTTTT.

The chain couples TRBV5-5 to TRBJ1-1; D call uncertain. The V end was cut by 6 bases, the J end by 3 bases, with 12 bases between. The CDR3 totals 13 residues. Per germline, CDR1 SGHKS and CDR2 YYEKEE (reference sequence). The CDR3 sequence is CASISWLDTEAFF. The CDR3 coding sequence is TGTGCCAGCATCAGTTGGCTGGACACTGAAGCTTTCTTT.

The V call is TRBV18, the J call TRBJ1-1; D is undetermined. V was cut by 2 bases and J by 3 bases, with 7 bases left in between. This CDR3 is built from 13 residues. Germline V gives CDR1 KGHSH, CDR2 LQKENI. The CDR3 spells CASSPKGDTEAFF. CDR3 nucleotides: TGTGCCAGCTCACCAAAGGGAGACACTGAAGCTTTCTTT.

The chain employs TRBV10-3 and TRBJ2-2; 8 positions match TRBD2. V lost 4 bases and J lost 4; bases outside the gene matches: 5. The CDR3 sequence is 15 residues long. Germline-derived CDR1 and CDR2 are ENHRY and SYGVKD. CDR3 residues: CAISGTSGSTGELFF. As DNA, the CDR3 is TGTGCCATCAGTGGTACTAGCGGTAGCACCGGGGAGCTGTTTTTT.

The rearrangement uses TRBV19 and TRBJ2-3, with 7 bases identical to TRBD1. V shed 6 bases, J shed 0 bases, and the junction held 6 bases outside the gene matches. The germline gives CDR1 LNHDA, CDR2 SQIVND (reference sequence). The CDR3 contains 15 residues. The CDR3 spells CASSLGTDSTDTQYF. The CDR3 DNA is TGTGCCAGTAGCCTCGGGACAGATAGCACAGATACGCAGTATTTT.

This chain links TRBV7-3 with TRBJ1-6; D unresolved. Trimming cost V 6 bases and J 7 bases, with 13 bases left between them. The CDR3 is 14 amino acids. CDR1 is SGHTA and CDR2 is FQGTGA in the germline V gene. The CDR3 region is CASSPAGGNSPLHF. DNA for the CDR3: TGTGCCAGCAGTCCAGCAGGAGGAAATTCACCCCTCCACTTT.

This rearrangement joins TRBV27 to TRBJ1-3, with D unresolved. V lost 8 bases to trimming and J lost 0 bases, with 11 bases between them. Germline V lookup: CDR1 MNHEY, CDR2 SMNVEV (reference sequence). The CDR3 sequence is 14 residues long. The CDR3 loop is CASRSSFSGNTIYF. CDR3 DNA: TGTGCCAGCCGGAGCTCCTTCTCTGGAAACACCATATATTTT.

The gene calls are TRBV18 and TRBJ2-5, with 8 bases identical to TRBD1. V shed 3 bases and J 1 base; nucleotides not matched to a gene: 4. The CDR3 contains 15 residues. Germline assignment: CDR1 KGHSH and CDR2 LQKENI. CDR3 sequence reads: CASSPRGRPQETQYF. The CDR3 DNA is TGTGCCAGCTCACCCAGGGGGCGGCCCCAAGAGACCCAGTACTTC.

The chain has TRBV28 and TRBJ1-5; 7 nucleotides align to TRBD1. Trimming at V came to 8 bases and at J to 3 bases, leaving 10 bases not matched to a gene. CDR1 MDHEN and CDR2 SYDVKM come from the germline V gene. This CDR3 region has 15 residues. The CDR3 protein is CASERQGIDNQPQHF. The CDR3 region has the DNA TGTGCCAGCGAGAGACAGGGTATTGACAATCAGCCCCAGCATTTT.

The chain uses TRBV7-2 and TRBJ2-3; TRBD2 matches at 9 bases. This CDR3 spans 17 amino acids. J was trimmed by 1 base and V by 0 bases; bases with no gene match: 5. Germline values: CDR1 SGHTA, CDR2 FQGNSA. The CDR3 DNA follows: TGTGCCAGCAGCTTAGCCCGAAGGACTAGCGGCACAGATACGCAGTATTTT. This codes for CASSLARRTSGTDTQYF. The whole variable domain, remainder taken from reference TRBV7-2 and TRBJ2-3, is GAGVSQSPSNKVTEKGKDVELRCDPISGHTALYWYRQSLGQGLEFLIYFQGNSAPDKSGLPSDRFSAERTGGSVSTLTIQRTQQEDSAVYLCASSLARRTSGTDTQYFGPGTRLTVL.

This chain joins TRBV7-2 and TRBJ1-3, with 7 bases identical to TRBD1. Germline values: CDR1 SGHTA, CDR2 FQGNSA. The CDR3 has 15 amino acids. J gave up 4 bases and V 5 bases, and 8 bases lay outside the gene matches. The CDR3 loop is CASSVGGRVGNTIYF. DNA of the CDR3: TGTGCCAGCAGCGTAGGGGGCAGGGTGGGAAACACCATATATTTT.

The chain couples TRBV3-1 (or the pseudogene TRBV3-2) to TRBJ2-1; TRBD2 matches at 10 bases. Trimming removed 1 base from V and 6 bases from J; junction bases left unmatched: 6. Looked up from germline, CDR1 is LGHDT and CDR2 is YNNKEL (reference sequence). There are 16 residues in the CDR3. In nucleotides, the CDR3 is TGTGCCAGCAGCCAAGGGTGGGGACTAGCGCCCAATGAGCAGTTCTTC. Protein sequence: CASSQGWGLAPNEQFF.

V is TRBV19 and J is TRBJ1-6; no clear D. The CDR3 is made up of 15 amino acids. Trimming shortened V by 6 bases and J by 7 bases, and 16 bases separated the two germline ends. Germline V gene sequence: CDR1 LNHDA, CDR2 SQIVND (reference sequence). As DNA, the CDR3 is TGTGCCAGTAGACTCCTTCAGACGGGGAATTCACCCCTCCACTTT. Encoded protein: CASRLLQTGNSPLHF.

CDR3 sequence (DNA): TGTGCCAGCAGCTTAGTGGTGGGGGGAAGTGGAAAACTGTTTTTT. The encoded protein is CASSLVVGGSGKLFF. The rearrangement joins TRBV7-2 to TRBJ1-4; tentative D call: TRBD1 (5 bases). Trimming removed 1 base from V and 10 bases from J, with 16 bases in between. The CDR3 sequence is 15 residues long. Germline-derived CDR1 and CDR2 are SGHTA and FQGNSA. The full variable domain, its missing parts supplied by reference TRBV7-2 and TRBJ1-4, is GAGVSQSPSNKVTEKGKDVELRCDPISGHTALYWYRQSLGQGLEFLIYFQGNSAPDKSGLPSDRFSAERTGGSVSTLTIQRTQQEDSAVYLCASSLVVGGSGKLFFGSGTQLSVL.

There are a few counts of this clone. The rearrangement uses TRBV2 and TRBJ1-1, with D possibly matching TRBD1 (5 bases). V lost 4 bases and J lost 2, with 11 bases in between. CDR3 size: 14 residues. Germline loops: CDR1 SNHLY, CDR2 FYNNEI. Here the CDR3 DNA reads TGTGCCAGCAGTGCGACAGATTCCAACACTGAAGCTTTCTTT. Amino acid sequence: CASSATDSNTEAFF.

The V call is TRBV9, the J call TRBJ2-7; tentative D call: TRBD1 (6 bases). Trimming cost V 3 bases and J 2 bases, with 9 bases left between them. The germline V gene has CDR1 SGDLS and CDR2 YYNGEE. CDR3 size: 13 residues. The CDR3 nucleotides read TGTGCCAGCAGCGAGGGGACACCCTACGAGCAGTACTTC. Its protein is CASSEGTPYEQYF. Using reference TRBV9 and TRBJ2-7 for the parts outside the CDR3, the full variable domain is DSGVTQTPKHLITATGQRVTLRCSPRSGDLSVYWYQQSLDQGLQFLIQYYNGEERAKGNILERFSAQQFPDLHSELNLSSLELGDSALYFCASSEGTPYEQYFGPGTRLTVT.

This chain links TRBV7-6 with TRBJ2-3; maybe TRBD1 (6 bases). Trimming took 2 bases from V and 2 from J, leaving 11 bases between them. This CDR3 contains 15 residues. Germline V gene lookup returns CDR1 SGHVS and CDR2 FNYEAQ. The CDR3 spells CASSLMGQNTDTQYF. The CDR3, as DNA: TGTGCCAGCAGCTTAATGGGACAAAACACAGATACGCAGTATTTT. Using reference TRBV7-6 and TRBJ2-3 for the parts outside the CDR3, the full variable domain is GAGVSQSPRYKVTKRGQDVALRCDPISGHVSLYWYRQALGQGPEFLTYFNYEAQQDKSGLPNDRFSAERPEGSISTLTIQRTEQRDSAMYRCASSLMGQNTDTQYFGPGTRLTVL.

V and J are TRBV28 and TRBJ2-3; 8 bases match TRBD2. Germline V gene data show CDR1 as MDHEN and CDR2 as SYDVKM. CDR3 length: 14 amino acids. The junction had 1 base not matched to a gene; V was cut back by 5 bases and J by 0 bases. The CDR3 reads CASSPSGSTDTQYF. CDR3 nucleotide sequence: TGTGCCAGCAGTCCTAGCGGGAGCACAGATACGCAGTATTTT.

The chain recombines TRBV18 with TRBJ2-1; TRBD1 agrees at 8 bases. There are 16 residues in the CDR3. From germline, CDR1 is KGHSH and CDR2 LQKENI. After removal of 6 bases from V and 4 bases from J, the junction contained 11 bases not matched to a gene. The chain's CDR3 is CASSPMIGTGYNEQFF. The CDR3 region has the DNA TGTGCCAGCTCGCCAATGATCGGGACAGGTTACAATGAGCAGTTCTTC.

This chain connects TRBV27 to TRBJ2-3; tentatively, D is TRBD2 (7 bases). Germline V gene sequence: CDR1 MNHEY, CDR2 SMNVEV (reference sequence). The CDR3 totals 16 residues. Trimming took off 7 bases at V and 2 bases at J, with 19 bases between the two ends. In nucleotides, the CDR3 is TGTGCCAGCACTACCGGGGGGCGGGGGTACACAGATACGCAGTATTTT. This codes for CASTTGGRGYTDTQYF.

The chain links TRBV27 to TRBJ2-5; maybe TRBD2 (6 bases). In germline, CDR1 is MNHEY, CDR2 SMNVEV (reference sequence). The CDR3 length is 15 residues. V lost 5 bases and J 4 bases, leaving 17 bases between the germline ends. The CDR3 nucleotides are TGTGCCAGCAGTCCCCCCGGGGGTAGGGGAGAGACCCAGTACTTC. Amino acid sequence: CASSPPGGRGETQYF.

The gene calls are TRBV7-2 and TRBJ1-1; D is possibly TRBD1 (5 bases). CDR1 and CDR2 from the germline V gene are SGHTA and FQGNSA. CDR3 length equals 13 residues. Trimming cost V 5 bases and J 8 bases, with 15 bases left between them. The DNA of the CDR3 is TGTGCCAGCAGCGCGCGGTCGGGGGGGGAAGCTTTCTTT. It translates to CASSARSGGEAFF.

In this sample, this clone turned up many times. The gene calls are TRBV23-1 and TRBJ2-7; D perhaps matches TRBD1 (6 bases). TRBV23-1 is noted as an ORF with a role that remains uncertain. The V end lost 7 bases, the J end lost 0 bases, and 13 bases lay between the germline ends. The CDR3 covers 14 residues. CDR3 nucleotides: TGCGCCAGCATAGACAGGCGCCGCTCCTACGAGCAGTACTTC. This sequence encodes CASIDRRRSYEQYF.

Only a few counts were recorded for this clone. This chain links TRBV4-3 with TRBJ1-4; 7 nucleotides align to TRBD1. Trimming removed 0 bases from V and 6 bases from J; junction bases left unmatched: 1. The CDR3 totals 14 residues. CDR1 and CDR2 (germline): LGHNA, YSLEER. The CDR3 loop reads CASSQDDRDEKLFF. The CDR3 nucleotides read TGCGCCAGCAGCCAAGATGACAGGGATGAAAAACTGTTTTTT.

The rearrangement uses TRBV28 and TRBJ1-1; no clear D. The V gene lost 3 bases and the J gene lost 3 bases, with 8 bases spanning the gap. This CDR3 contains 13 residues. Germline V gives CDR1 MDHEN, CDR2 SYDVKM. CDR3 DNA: TGTGCCAGCAGTTTTCCCGGAGACACTGAAGCTTTCTTT. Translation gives CASSFPGDTEAFF.

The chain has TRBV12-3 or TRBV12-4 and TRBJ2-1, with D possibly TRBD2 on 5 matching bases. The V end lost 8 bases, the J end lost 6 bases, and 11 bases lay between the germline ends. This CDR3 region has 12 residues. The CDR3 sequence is CASARAFNEQFF. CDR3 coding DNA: TGTGCCAGCGCGCGGGCGTTCAATGAGCAGTTCTTC.